This TCR beta chain was sequenced for a study of identical twins. Study findings and constraints: Reduced insertions were recorded for abundant cord blood beta clonotypes, with no such pattern in memory repertoires. Sequences that were beta out-of-frame showed weaker excess twin sharing.

Template switching (which added a universal primer site) was used, and cDNA carried unique molecular identifiers. From the 5' RACE reads, TCRdb called clonotypes with MiXCR, one entry per CDR3 protein. There are around 680,000 distinct CDR3 sequences in the sample; 8.5% to 9.5% occur only once, and approximately 0.94% lies in the top ten. Comments on this clonotype: No antigen is known for it.

This sample also appeared in a second study, on yellow fever vaccine responses in identical twins. From that report: The authors reported partly convergent, partly personalized vaccine responses in identical twins.

The sequence came from a woman between 18 and 29 years old in good health. Sequencing was done on a sample of PBMCs.

CDR3 sequence: CASSLELTANTGELFF. In nucleotides, the CDR3 is TGTGCCAGCAGCTTAGAGTTAACTGCGAACACCGGGGAGCTGTTTTTT. The genes are TRBV7-2 and TRBJ2-2; D remains unclear. From germline, CDR1 is SGHTA and CDR2 FQGNSA. Deletions cut 1 base from V and 0 bases from J, with 9 bases between. CDR3 length: 16 residues.